This is a list of T cell receptor beta chains from one sample in a study of blood T cell repertoires in COVID-19. Assay: immunoSEQ multiplex PCR; the TCRdb copy retains only in-frame clones and omits some. This sample has 130,000 to 150,000 clones, with roughly 90% found just once. Source material: PBMCs or T cells enriched from blood (not recorded which). The receptors stem from a woman in her 40s who had been exposed to COVID-19. Each CDR3 is given with its conserved first and last residue. A D gene is named only where the DNA matches it firmly. Size tells how often a clone was seen (once, few, many) or the class of an expanded clone, and some rows leave it out.

TRBV11-2	NA	NA	TRBJ1-3	TGTGCCAGCAGCTTAAAGGTCCCTCAGGGGAGTGGAAACACCATATATTTT	CASSLKVPQGSGNTIYF
TRBV2	once	NA	TRBJ2-5	TGTGCCAGCAGGGGGGGTCAAGAGACCCAGTACTTC	CASRGGQETQYF
TRBV9	NA	TRBD2	TRBJ2-3	TGTGCCAGCAGCGTAGCTACCGTGACTAGCGGGGTCACAGATACGCAGTATTTT	CASSVATVTSGVTDTQYF
TRBV7-2	NA	TRBD2	TRBJ2-2	TGTGCCAGCAGCCTCTCAATAAAGGCTAGCGGGGGCACCGGGGAGCTGTTTTTT	CASSLSIKASGGTGELFF
TRBV6-5	NA	NA	TRBJ1-5	TGTGCCAGCAGTTACCACTGGGGAGCTAATCAGCCCCAGCATTTT	CASSYHWGANQPQHF
TRBV10-1	NA	TRBD2	TRBJ2-3	TGCGCCAGCAGTGAGTCGATAGCGGGAGGGTTCGCAGATACGCAGTATTTT	CASSESIAGGFADTQYF
TRBV19	NA	NA	TRBJ1-2	TGTGCCAGTAGTAAGACGGAGAACTATGGCTACACCTTC	CASSKTENYGYTF
TRBV10-3	NA	NA	TRBJ2-7	TGTGCCATCAGTCCCCCGGACATTACCTACGAGCAGTACTTC	CAISPPDITYEQYF
TRBV5-6	NA	NA	TRBJ1-6	TGTGCCAGCAGCTTCGAATCTGCGTTCACAGGACGCTATAATTCACCCCTCCACTTT	CASSFESAFTGRYNSPLHF
TRBV12-3/TRBV12-4	once	NA	TRBJ1-2	TGTGCCAGCAGTTTGGACAGCAACTATGGCTACACCTTC	CASSLDSNYGYTF
TRBV27	NA	NA	TRBJ2-7	TGTGCCAGCAGTTCGGGTGATTGGTGGGGCAATCCCTACGAGCAGTACTTC	CASSSGDWWGNPYEQYF
TRBV5-5	NA	TRBD1	TRBJ2-7	TGTGCCAGCAGCCTGACAGGGGATCACGAGCAGTACTTC	CASSLTGDHEQYF
TRBV29-1	NA	TRBD1	TRBJ1-5	TGCAGCGTTGCCCGACAGGGAGACAATCAGCCCCAGCATTTT	CSVARQGDNQPQHF
TRBV5-1	NA	NA	TRBJ2-5	TGCGCCAGCAGCTTTATCAGCGGACGAGAGACCCAGTACTTC	CASSFISGRETQYF
TRBV28	NA	NA	TRBJ1-1	TGTGCCAGCAGTGGGACATTGAACACTGAAGCTTTCTTT	CASSGTLNTEAFF
TRBV10-2	NA	NA	TRBJ2-5	TGCGCCAGCAGCCAAGCGAGAGGCCAAGAGACCCAGTACTTC	CASSQARGQETQYF
TRBV12-5	once	TRBD1	TRBJ2-3	TGTGCTAGTGGCCCACAGGGGCTTACTAGCACAGATACGCAGTATTTT	CASGPQGLTSTDTQYF
TRBV28	NA	TRBD1	TRBJ2-7	TGTGCCAGCAGCCTTCCCGGGACAGGTTTCTACGAGCAGTACTTC	CASSLPGTGFYEQYF
TRBV7-9	NA	NA	TRBJ1-5	TGTGCCAGCAGCTTAGGTGGCGGTAGCTCTCAGCATTTT	CASSLGGGSSQHF
TRBV9	NA	TRBD1	TRBJ1-2	TGTGCCAGCAGCGGGGGACAGATGAACTATGGCTACACCTTC	CASSGGQMNYGYTF
TRBV27	once	NA	TRBJ2-1	TGTGCCAGCAGCCCCCACCTCGATCCCGGGTCCTACAATGAGCAGTTCTTC	CASSPHLDPGSYNEQFF
TRBV7-9	once	TRBD1	TRBJ2-1	TGTGCCAGCAGGAGGGGACAGGTCATCTCTGAGCAGTTCTTC	CASRRGQVISEQFF
TRBV2	NA	NA	TRBJ1-2	TGTGCCAGCAGTCTACAGGACGATGGCTACACCTTC	CASSLQDDGYTF
TRBV20-1	NA	NA	TRBJ1-1	TGCAGTGCTAGTCGCGCCGCGCGGCGGAGAATGAACACTGAAGCTTTCTTT	CSASRAARRRMNTEAFF
TRBV10-1	NA	TRBD2	TRBJ2-1	TGCGCCAGCAGCCGAACTAGCGGCTCCTACAATGAGCAGTTCTTC	CASSRTSGSYNEQFF
TRBV27	NA	NA	TRBJ1-5	TGTGCCAGCAGTTTTTCGGTCTATCAGCCCCAGCATTTT	CASSFSVYQPQHF
TRBV5-6	NA	TRBD1	TRBJ2-2	TGTGCCAGCAGCCTAGGACAGGGGGTCACCGGGGAGCTGTTTTTT	CASSLGQGVTGELFF
TRBV6-4	many	NA	TRBJ2-3	TGTGCCAGCAGTGACGGACTGCACACAGATACGCAGTATTTT	CASSDGLHTDTQYF
TRBV5-4	NA	TRBD1	TRBJ2-7	TGTGCCAGCAGCATAGGACAGGGGGCTGGGGAGCAGTACTTC	CASSIGQGAGEQYF
TRBV7-2	NA	NA	TRBJ2-1	TGTGCCAGCAGCCCCGCTGGGGGCCACAATGAGCAGTTCTTC	CASSPAGGHNEQFF
TRBV27	NA	NA	TRBJ1-1	TGTGCCAGCAGGGGGGGGGCCGTGACTGAAGCTTTCTTT	CASRGGAVTEAFF
TRBV10-1	NA	TRBD1	TRBJ2-2	TGCGCCAGCCAGACAGGGTCTAACACCGGGGAGCTGTTTTTT	CASQTGSNTGELFF
TRBV5-1	NA	TRBD2	TRBJ2-5	TGCGCCAGCGGGAAGGGAGGGCAAAAAGAGACCCAGTACTTC	CASGKGGQKETQYF
TRBV5-1	NA	NA	TRBJ1-2	TGCGCCAGCAGCTTGGGACCTTCGGGGAGCTATGGCTACACCTTC	CASSLGPSGSYGYTF
TRBV4-1	NA	TRBD1	TRBJ1-2	TGCGCCAGCAGCCAGGATGCCGGGACAGGGTATGGCTACACCTTC	CASSQDAGTGYGYTF
TRBV29-1	once	TRBD1	TRBJ1-2	TGCAGCGCGAATGTACCGGGACAGGGTTATGGCTACACCTTC	CSANVPGQGYGYTF
TRBV4-3	NA	NA	TRBJ1-2	TGCGCCAGCAGCCAAGACCCTACAGGCAACTATGGCTACACCTTC	CASSQDPTGNYGYTF
TRBV25-1	NA	TRBD1	TRBJ1-1	TGTGCCAGCAGACAGGGGGTTCCGAACACTGAAGCTTTCTTT	CASRQGVPNTEAFF
TRBV7-9	NA	NA	TRBJ1-5	TGTGCCAGCAGCCCATCCAGCGTCGTCCTCAATCAGCCCCAGCATTTT	CASSPSSVVLNQPQHF
TRBV18	NA	NA	TRBJ2-7	TGTGCCAGCTCACCCGTCAGGTCTAACGAGCAGTACTTC	CASSPVRSNEQYF
TRBV6-2/TRBV6-3	few	TRBD1	TRBJ2-7	TGTGCCAGCAGTTGGATAGGGACAGATCCTACCTACGAGCAGTACTTC	CASSWIGTDPTYEQYF
TRBV11-2	NA	TRBD1	TRBJ1-3	TGTGCCAGCAGCCCAGGACAGGGGAGAGGAAACACCATATATTTT	CASSPGQGRGNTIYF
TRBV28	NA	NA	TRBJ2-3	TGTGCCAGCAGGGAGTACACAGATACGCAGTATTTT	CASREYTDTQYF
TRBV2	NA	NA	TRBJ1-2	TGTGCCAGCAGCGAAAGCCTGACAGGAAACTATGGCTACACCTTC	CASSESLTGNYGYTF
TRBV5-1	NA	NA	TRBJ1-1	TGCGCCAGCAGCCCGGGAGGACGAGAGATGTCTCCTTTCTTT	CASSPGGREMSPFF
TRBV5-6	NA	TRBD1	TRBJ1-6	TGTGCCAGCAGAGGACAGGGTAATTCACCCCTCCACTTT	CASRGQGNSPLHF
TRBV25-1	NA	TRBD1	TRBJ1-1	TGTGCCAGCAGAAACAGGGGGGAGAACGCTGAAGCTTTCTTT	CASRNRGENAEAFF
TRBV12-3/TRBV12-4	NA	TRBD2	TRBJ2-1	TGTGCCAGCAGTTTAAGTCTAGCGGGGGCGCAGTTCTTC	CASSLSLAGAQFF
TRBV28	NA	TRBD1	TRBJ2-7	TGTGCCAGCAGAATGGGACAGGCCTCCTACGAGCAGTACTTC	CASRMGQASYEQYF
TRBV5-5	NA	TRBD2	TRBJ2-5	TGTGCCAGCAGCTTTCAGGGAGGGAGGGAGACCCAGTACTTC	CASSFQGGRETQYF
TRBV3-1/TRBV3-2	NA	TRBD2	TRBJ2-7	TGTGCCAGCAGCCAAGATAGGCTAGCGGGGGGCACCTACGAGCAGTACTTC	CASSQDRLAGGTYEQYF
TRBV27	NA	TRBD1	TRBJ2-7	TGTGCCAGCAGTTTCAATCGGGACAGGGAAGGAGAGCAGTACTTC	CASSFNRDREGEQYF
TRBV28	NA	TRBD1	TRBJ2-2	TGTGCCAGCAGTTTATATGGACAGGGATATTCCGGGGAGCTGTTTTTT	CASSLYGQGYSGELFF
TRBV5-8	NA	NA	TRBJ2-1	TGTGCCAGCAGCTTCAGGTTAACAAGCTCCTACAATGAGCAGTTCTTC	CASSFRLTSSYNEQFF
TRBV27	once	TRBD2	TRBJ2-1	TGTGCCAGCAGCCCCACTGGCGGGGGTTACAATGAGCAGTTCTTC	CASSPTGGGYNEQFF
TRBV9	NA	NA	TRBJ2-1	TGTGCCAGCAGCGTAGCGGGAGCGAATGAGCAGTTCTTC	CASSVAGANEQFF
TRBV19	NA	TRBD1	TRBJ1-3	TGTGCCAGTAGTCTCCCGAGGGGGCAGCGAAACACCATATATTTT	CASSLPRGQRNTIYF
TRBV25-1	NA	NA	TRBJ1-2	TGTGCCAGCAGTGAACAATTCCCCACTGGGAGCTATGGCTACACCTTC	CASSEQFPTGSYGYTF
TRBV7-9	NA	NA	TRBJ1-4	TGTGCCAGCAGCTTAGAAGGACAGCTAAATGAAAAACTGTTTTTT	CASSLEGQLNEKLFF
TRBV5-1	NA	TRBD2	TRBJ2-1	TGCGCCAGCAGCCCTGCTGGGTTCCAGCGGGGGGGCAATGAGCAGTTCTTC	CASSPAGFQRGGNEQFF